This TCR beta chain emerged from a study of T cells after yellow fever vaccination. This CDR3 has 14 amino acids. Germline CDR1 reads MNHNS; CDR2 reads SASEGT. V was clipped by 6 bases and J by 5 bases; unmatched bases: 6. TCRdb independently ran MiXCR on the 5' RACE reads; one entry per CDR3 protein. The data hold some 560,000 distinct CDR3 sequences, with roughly a sixth observed a single time. The sample here was PBMCs, taken about 5 days after the first yellow fever vaccination. V usage is TRBV6-1 and J usage is TRBJ1-1, with 10 nucleotides matching TRBD1. The sequence came from a man younger than 30 who received the YFV17D yellow fever vaccine. CDR3 in amino acids: CASSAGDRGTEAFF. DNA of the CDR3: TGTGCCAGCAGCGCCGGGGACAGGGGAACTGAAGCTTTCTTT.